A single sample gave rise to the 12 T cell receptor beta chains below, sequenced in a study of blood T cell repertoires in COVID-19. Assay: immunoSEQ multiplex PCR; the TCRdb copy retains only in-frame clones and omits some. The sample includes 90,000 to 100,000 clones, about 84% of them seen just once. Sample: peripheral blood. These receptors were collected from a woman aged 80 or over with acute or convalescent COVID-19.

This CDR3 is CASSPQGSGANVLTF. For the CDR3, the DNA is TGTGCCAGCAGCCCACAGGGGTCTGGGGCCAACGTCCTGACTTTC. The rearrangement links TRBV14 to TRBJ2-6, with 7 bases aligning to TRBD1. The CDR3 spans 15 residues. V lost 4 bases to trimming and J lost 1 base; unmatched junction nucleotides: 1. Germline loops: CDR1 SGHDN, CDR2 FVKESK.

This sequence joins TRBV4-3 and TRBJ2-2, with D maybe TRBD2 (5 bases). CDR1 is LGHNA and CDR2 is YSLEER in the germline V gene. The CDR3 consists of 19 residues. The V and J ends lost 1 base and 0 bases respectively, with 18 bases between them. The CDR3 nucleotides read TGCGCCAGCAGCCAAGTCCTATCACCCGGGATAGCGAACACCGGGGAGCTGTTTTTT. The encoded protein is CASSQVLSPGIANTGELFF.

A few counts support this clone. The gene calls are TRBV9 and TRBJ1-5; D is unresolved. Germline-derived CDR1 and CDR2 are SGDLS and YYNGEE. This CDR3 region has 14 residues. V lost 4 bases, J lost 5 bases, and 13 bases lay in between. The DNA of the CDR3 is TGTGCCAGCAGCAGCGGAGGGTTCTATCAGCCCCAGCATTTT. It yields the protein CASSSGGFYQPQHF.

This clone was found a few times. The chain combines TRBV29-1 with TRBJ1-3; D gene unclear. V lost 3 bases to trimming and J lost 2 bases, with 5 bases between them. The CDR3 covers 12 residues. Germline assignment: CDR1 SQVTM and CDR2 ANQGSEA. This chain's CDR3 is CSVERAGNTIYF. The CDR3 DNA sequence: TGCAGCGTTGAGAGGGCTGGAAACACCATATATTTT.

The rearrangement uses TRBV2 and TRBJ1-5; TRBD1 matches at 8 bases. The V gene's germline CDR1 is SNHLY and CDR2 FYNNEI. With 8 bases clipped from V and 5 bases from J, the junction kept 5 bases outside the gene matches. CDR3 length equals 13 residues. For the CDR3, the DNA is TGTGCCAGCTCCAGGGGGCAGGATCAGCCCCAGCATTTT. Its translation is CASSRGQDQPQHF.

The chain has TRBV7-2 and TRBJ1-6, with D hard to call. Germline-derived CDR1 and CDR2 are SGHTA and FQGNSA. V shed 3 bases and J shed 7 bases, with 10 bases lying between them. CDR3 length equals 14 residues. The CDR3 sequence is CASSLQAQNSPLHF. CDR3 DNA: TGTGCCAGCAGCTTGCAGGCCCAGAATTCACCCCTCCACTTT.

The genes are TRBV21-1 and TRBJ1-1; TRBD1 is the table's D call, not checked against the DNA. TRBV21-1 is tagged as a pseudogene. CDR3 length equals 15 residues. The CDR3 loop reads CASSNGDRFGTEAFF. CDR3 bases: TGTGCCAGCAGCAACGGCGACAGGTTCGGCACTGAAGCTTTCTTT.

DNA for the CDR3: TGCGCCAGCAGCTCCTACCGACTAGCCGGGGCCAATGAGCAGTTCTTC. It encodes CASSSYRLAGANEQFF. The chain is built from TRBV5-1 and TRBJ2-1; TRBD2 matches 7 bases. After removal of 3 bases from V and 6 bases from J, the junction contained 12 bases not matched to a gene. Per the germline V gene, CDR1 is SGHRS and CDR2 is YFSETQ. CDR3 size: 16 residues.

The chain uses TRBV9 and TRBJ2-5, with TRBD1 as a possible D gene (5 bases). V was cut by 0 bases and J by 5 bases, with 14 bases left in between. The CDR3 is made up of 15 amino acids. The V gene's germline CDR1 is SGDLS and CDR2 YYNGEE. CDR3 coding DNA: TGTGCCAGCAGCGTAGGAACCAGGGATCGCGAGACCCAGTACTTC. It translates to CASSVGTRDRETQYF.

The genes are TRBV6-1 and TRBJ2-3, with 9 bases aligning to TRBD1. The CDR3 runs to 15 residues. The V segment lost 1 base and the J segment 3 bases; nucleotides outside the gene matches: 2. Germline CDR1 is MNHNS and CDR2 is SASEGT. This chain's CDR3 is CASSEEGTGTDTQYF. The CDR3 nucleotides are TGTGCCAGCAGTGAAGAGGGGACAGGGACAGATACGCAGTATTTT.

A note on this clone: At the DNA level, this CDR3 is encoded by other sequences in the same sample as well. V usage is TRBV20-1 and J usage is TRBJ1-4; D uncertain. Germline lookup yields CDR1 DFQATT and CDR2 SNEGSKA (reference sequence). Trimming pared 6 bases from V and 8 bases from J, leaving 10 bases between. CDR3 length: 11 amino acids. CDR3 DNA: TGCAGTGCCACCACGGGGGAAAAACTGTTTTTT. It yields the protein CSATTGEKLFF.

V usage is TRBV28 and J usage is TRBJ2-7; 9 bases line up with TRBD1. Unmatched junction bases numbered 8, after V lost 6 bases and J lost 5 bases. The CDR3 runs to 14 residues. The V gene's germline CDR1 is MDHEN and CDR2 SYDVKM. CDR3 coding DNA: TGTGCCAGCAGGCCAGGGACAGGGAGTAACGAGCAGTACGTC. Protein: CASRPGTGSNEQYV.